Below, one T cell receptor (beta chain) is given with its context. Its specificity is unknown. Clones were sequenced by immunoSEQ multiplex PCR, and TCRdb holds only the in-frame ones, with some missing. The sample lists some 100,000 clones, roughly 86% occurring once. Trimming took off 0 bases at V and 4 bases at J, with 5 bases between the two ends. Germline V lookup: CDR1 LGHNA, CDR2 YNFKEQ. This CDR3 has 13 residues. This sample is drawn from a study of T cell responses to AZD1222 COVID-19 vaccine. Whole-study results and caveats: Just five to seven people given AZD1222 tested seropositive at baseline. The study found Spike-specific TCR breadth and depth rose after two AZD1222 doses. There were mostly white British donors and more females than males, and clonal diversity was possibly underestimated.

The source material was peripheral blood, sampled on day 0 of MenACWY control vaccination. The chain has TRBV4-2 and TRBJ2-3; no definite D call. This clonotype was sampled from an adult in good health. DNA of the CDR3: TGTGCCAGCAGCCAAGATCTTCCAGATACGCAGTATTTT. This gives the protein CASSQDLPDTQYF.